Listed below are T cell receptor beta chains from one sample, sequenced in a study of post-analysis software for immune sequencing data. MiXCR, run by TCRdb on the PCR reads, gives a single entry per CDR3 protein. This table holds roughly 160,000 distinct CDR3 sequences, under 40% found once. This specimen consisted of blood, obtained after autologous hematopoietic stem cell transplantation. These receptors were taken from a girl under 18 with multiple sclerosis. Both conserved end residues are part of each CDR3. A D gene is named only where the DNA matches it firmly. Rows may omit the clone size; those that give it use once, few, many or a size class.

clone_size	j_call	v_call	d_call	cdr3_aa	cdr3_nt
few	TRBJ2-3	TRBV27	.	CASSSVALNTDTQYF	TGTGCCAGCAGTTCAGTAGCGCTAAACACAGATACGCAGTATTTT
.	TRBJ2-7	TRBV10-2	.	CASSESPSYEQYF	TGCGCCAGCAGTGAGTCGCCCTCCTACGAGCAGTACTTC
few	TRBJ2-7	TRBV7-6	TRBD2	CASSLGGAGGGEQYF	TGTGCCAGCAGCTTGGGGGGAGCGGGAGGTGGCGAGCAGTACTTC
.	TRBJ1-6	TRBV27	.	CASSLSRSNSPLHF	TGTGCCAGCAGTTTAAGCAGGTCCAATTCACCCCTCCACTTT
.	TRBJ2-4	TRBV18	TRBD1	CASSPPGQGVLSIQYF	TGTGCCAGCTCACCTCCGGGACAGGGGGTATTGAGCATTCAGTACTTC
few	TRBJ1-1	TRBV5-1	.	CASSWDLNTEAFF	TGCGCCAGCAGCTGGGACTTGAACACTGAAGCTTTCTTT
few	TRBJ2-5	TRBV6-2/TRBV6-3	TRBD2	CASSYTSGAYQETQYF	TGTGCCAGCAGTTACACTAGCGGAGCGTACCAAGAGACCCAGTACTTC
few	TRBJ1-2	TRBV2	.	CASRGRIGYGYTF	TGTGCCAGCAGGGGCAGAATAGGCTATGGCTACACCTTC
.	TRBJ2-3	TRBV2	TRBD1	CASAQGAGDTQYF	TGTGCGTCCGCCCAGGGGGCAGGAGATACGCAGTATTTT
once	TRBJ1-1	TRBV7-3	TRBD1	CASSWGQGLSTEAFF	TGTGCCAGCAGCTGGGGACAGGGGTTGAGCACTGAAGCTTTCTTT
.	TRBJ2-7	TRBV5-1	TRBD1	CASSLVAGGSSYEQYF	TGCGCCAGCAGCTTGGTGGCAGGGGGAAGTTCCTACGAGCAGTACTTC
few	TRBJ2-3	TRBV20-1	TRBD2	CSATRLAATDTQYF	TGCAGTGCTACTCGACTAGCGGCCACAGATACGCAGTATTTT
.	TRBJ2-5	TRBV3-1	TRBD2	CASSQDLASGQETQYF	TGTGCCAGCAGCCAAGATCTTGCTAGCGGCCAAGAGACCCAGTACTTC
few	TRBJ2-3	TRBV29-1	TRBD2	CSADGLAGDELGTDTQYF	TGCAGCGCCGATGGTCTAGCGGGAGATGAGCTTGGCACAGATACGCAGTATTTT
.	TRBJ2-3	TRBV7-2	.	CASSPSASQYF	TGTGCCAGCAGCCCATCCGCTTCCCAGTATTTT
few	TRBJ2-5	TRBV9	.	CASSAAVAAETQYF	TGTGCCAGCAGCGCAGCGGTAGCCGCAGAGACCCAGTACTTC
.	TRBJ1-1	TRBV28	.	CASRLRGLNTEAFF	TGTGCCAGCAGGTTAAGGGGTTTGAACACTGAAGCTTTCTTT
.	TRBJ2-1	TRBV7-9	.	CASSTGLGGYNEQFF	TGTGCCAGCAGCACCGGACTAGGGGGCTACAATGAGCAGTTCTTC
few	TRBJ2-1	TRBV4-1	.	CASSSSQGGNEQFF	TGCGCCAGCAGCTCAAGCCAGGGTGGGAATGAGCAGTTCTTC
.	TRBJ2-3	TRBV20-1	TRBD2	CSAGTSGLDTDTQYF	TGCAGTGCCGGGACTAGCGGATTGGACACAGATACGCAGTATTTT
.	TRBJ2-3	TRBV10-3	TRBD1	CASTGVSTDAQYF	TGTGCCAGCACAGGGGTTAGCACAGATGCGCAGTATTTT
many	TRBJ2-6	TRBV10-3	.	CAISESFRGSGANVLTF	TGTGCCATCAGTGAGTCATTTAGAGGGTCGGGGGCCAACGTCCTGACTTTC
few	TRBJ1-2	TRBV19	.	CASTPGQGYGYTF	TGTGCCAGTACCCCTGGGCAGGGCTATGGCTACACCTTC
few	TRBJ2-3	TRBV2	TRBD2	CASSQLAGGPSTDTQYF	TGTGCCAGCAGCCAACTAGCGGGAGGGCCCTCAACAGATACGCAGTATTTT
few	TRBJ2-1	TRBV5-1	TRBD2	CASSLGEGPGLADNEQFF	TGCGCCAGCAGCCTGGGGGAGGGTCCGGGACTAGCGGACAATGAGCAGTTCTTC
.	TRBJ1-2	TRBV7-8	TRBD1	CASSPVGDREFSGYTF	TGTGCCAGCAGCCCCGTAGGGGACAGGGAGTTTAGTGGCTACACCTTC
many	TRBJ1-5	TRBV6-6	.	CASSYGQGSQPQHF	TGTGCCAGCAGTTACGGGCAGGGGAGTCAGCCCCAGCATTTT
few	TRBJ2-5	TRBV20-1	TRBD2	CSGGREIEYQETQYF	TGCAGTGGAGGGAGGGAAATCGAGTACCAAGAGACCCAGTACTTC
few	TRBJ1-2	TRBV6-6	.	CASSKGKAHYGYTF	TGTGCCAGCAGCAAAGGGAAAGCACACTACGGCTACACCTTC
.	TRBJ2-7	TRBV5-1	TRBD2	CASSLGSGSIGEQYF	TGCGCCAGCAGCTTGGGCAGCGGGAGCATCGGCGAGCAGTACTTC
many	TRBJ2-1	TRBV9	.	CASSVAALNNEQFF	TGTGCCAGCAGCGTAGCAGCTCTCAACAATGAGCAGTTCTTC
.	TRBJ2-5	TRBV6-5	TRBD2	CASSYELAGVVETQYF	TGTGCCAGCAGTTACGAGCTAGCGGGAGTTGTAGAGACCCAGTACTTC
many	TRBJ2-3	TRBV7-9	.	CASSLDTDTQYF	TGTGCCAGCTCATTGGATACAGATACGCAGTATTTT
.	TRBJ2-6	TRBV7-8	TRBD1	CASSRKNTGAGANVLTF	TGTGCCAGCAGCCGGAAGAATACAGGGGCTGGGGCCAACGTCCTGACTTTC
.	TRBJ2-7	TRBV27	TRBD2	CASSLGLAGLEQYF	TGTGCCAGCTCACTGGGACTAGCGGGACTCGAGCAGTACTTC
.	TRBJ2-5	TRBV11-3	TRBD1	CASSFGTDKYF	TGTGCCAGCAGCTTCGGGACAGATAAGTACTTC
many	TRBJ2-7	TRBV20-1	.	CSARNEVAAHGEQYF	TGCAGTGCCAGGAACGAGGTAGCGGCGCATGGCGAGCAGTACTTC
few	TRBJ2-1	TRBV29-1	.	CSASEAANNEQFF	TGCAGCGCAAGCGAGGCAGCCAACAATGAGCAGTTCTTC
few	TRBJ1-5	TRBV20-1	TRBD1	CSANGQGNQPQHF	TGCAGTGCTAATGGACAGGGCAATCAGCCCCAGCATTTT
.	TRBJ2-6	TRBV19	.	CASTVDRSGANVLTF	TGTGCCAGTACCGTTGACCGCTCTGGGGCCAACGTCCTGACTTTC
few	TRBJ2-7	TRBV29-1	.	CSVGRGARTYEQYF	TGCAGCGTTGGAAGGGGTGCCAGGACCTACGAGCAGTACTTC
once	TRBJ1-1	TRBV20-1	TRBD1	CSASQDDDRVTEAFF	TGCAGTGCTAGCCAAGACGATGACAGGGTCACTGAAGCTTTCTTT
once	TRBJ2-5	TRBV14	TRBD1	CASSQGVTGGQETQYF	TGTGCCAGCAGCCAAGGTGTAACAGGGGGCCAAGAGACCCAGTACTTC
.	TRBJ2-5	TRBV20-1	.	CSVSSRTVSRETQYF	TGCAGTGTATCGTCGCGGACAGTGTCCCGAGAGACCCAGTACTTC
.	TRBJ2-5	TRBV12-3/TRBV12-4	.	CASSLRRVRETQYF	TGTGCCAGCAGTTTAAGGCGGGTGCGGGAGACCCAGTACTTC
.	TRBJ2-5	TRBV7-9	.	CASSSPRAFQETQYF	TGTGCCAGCAGCTCCCCGCGGGCTTTCCAAGAGACCCAGTACTTC
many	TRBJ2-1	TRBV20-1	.	CSALSNNEQFF	TGCAGTGCCCTCAGTAACAATGAGCAGTTCTTC
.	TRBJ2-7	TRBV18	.	CASSRRGPDEQYF	TGTGCCAGCTCACGACGAGGTCCGGACGAGCAGTACTTC
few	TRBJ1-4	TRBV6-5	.	CASSYSSISEKLFF	TGTGCCAGCAGTTACTCTTCGATTAGCGAAAAACTGTTTTTT
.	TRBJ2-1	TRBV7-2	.	CASSRDSREQFF	TGTGCCAGCAGCCGGGACTCCAGGGAGCAGTTCTTC
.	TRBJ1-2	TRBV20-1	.	CSYPRGGVLYGYTF	TGCAGCTACCCTCGTGGGGGCGTACTCTATGGCTACACCTTC
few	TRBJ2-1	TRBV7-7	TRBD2	CASSRTSGREQFF	TGTGCTAGCAGTCGGACTAGCGGGAGGGAGCAGTTCTTC
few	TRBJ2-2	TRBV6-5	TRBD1	CASITGTDTGELFF	TGTGCCAGCATCACCGGGACAGACACCGGGGAGCTGTTTTTT
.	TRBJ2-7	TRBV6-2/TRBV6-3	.	CASSYGIGEQYF	TGTGCCAGCAGTTATGGAATCGGCGAGCAGTACTTC
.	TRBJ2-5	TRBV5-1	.	CASGNSGNEQYF	TGCGCCAGCGGAAATAGCGGCAATGAGCAGTACTTC
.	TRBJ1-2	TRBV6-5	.	CASRRGPEVGYTF	TGTGCCAGCAGACGCGGGCCGGAGGTTGGCTACACCTTC
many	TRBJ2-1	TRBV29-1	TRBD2	CSVLKGLAGGSEQFF	TGCAGCGTCCTTAAGGGACTAGCGGGAGGTAGTGAGCAGTTCTTC
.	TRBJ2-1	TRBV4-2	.	CASSQDFSGSYNEQFF	TGTGCCAGCAGCCAAGATTTCAGCGGCTCCTACAATGAGCAGTTCTTC
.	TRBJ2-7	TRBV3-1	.	CASSNTGRNEQYF	TGTGCCAGCAGCAATACAGGGAGGAACGAGCAGTACTTC
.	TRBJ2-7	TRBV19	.	CASSIPGVGYEQYF	TGTGCCAGTAGTATCCCGGGGGTCGGCTACGAGCAGTACTTC